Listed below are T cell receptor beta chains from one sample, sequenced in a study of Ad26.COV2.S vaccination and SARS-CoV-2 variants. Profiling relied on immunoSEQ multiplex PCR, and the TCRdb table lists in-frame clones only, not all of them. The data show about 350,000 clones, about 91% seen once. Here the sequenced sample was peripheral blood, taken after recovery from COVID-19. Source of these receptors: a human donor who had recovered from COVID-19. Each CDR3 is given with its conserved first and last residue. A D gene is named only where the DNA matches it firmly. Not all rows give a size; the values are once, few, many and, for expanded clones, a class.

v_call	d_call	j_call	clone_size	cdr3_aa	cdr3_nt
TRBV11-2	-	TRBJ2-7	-	CASSGSYEQYF	TGTGCCAGCAGCGGATCCTACGAGCAGTACTTC
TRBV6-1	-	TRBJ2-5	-	CASSEGYGRSARTQYF	TGTGCCAGCAGTGAAGGATATGGACGGTCCGCCAGGACCCAGTACTTC
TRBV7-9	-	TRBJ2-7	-	CASSLKDGLSYEQYF	TGTGCCAGCAGCTTAAAGGACGGGTTATCCTACGAGCAGTACTTC
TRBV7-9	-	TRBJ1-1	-	CASSSGWGNNTEAFF	TGTGCCAGCAGCTCTGGTTGGGGCAACAACACTGAAGCTTTCTTT
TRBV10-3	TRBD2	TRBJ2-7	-	CATSPSGLSYEQYF	TGTGCCACCTCACCTAGCGGCCTCTCCTACGAGCAGTACTTC
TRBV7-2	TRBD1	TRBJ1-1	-	CASSTQGDTEAFF	TGTGCCAGCAGCACACAGGGGGACACTGAAGCTTTCTTT
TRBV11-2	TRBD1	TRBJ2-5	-	CASSRPTGGAETQYF	TGTGCCAGCAGCCGACCTACAGGGGGCGCGGAGACCCAGTACTTC
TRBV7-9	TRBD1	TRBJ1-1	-	CASRLGGTGGAFDTEAFF	TGTGCCAGCAGGCTAGGAGGGACAGGGGGCGCGTTTGACACTGAAGCTTTCTTT
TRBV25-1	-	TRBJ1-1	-	CASSEEGNTEAFF	TGTGCCAGCAGTGAGGAGGGGAACACTGAAGCTTTCTTT
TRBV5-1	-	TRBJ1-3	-	CASSIGTSSGNTIYF	TGCGCCAGCAGCATAGGAACCTCCTCTGGAAACACCATATATTTT
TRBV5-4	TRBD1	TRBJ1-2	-	CASSFEGIGQGNYGYTF	TGTGCCAGCAGCTTTGAGGGCATCGGACAGGGTAACTATGGCTACACCTTC
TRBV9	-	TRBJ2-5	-	CASSARGRQETQYF	TGTGCCAGCAGCGCCCGGGGCCGACAAGAGACCCAGTACTTC
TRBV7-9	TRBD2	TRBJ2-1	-	CASSLVAGDPGEQFF	TGTGCCAGCAGCTTAGTAGCGGGGGACCCAGGGGAGCAGTTCTTC
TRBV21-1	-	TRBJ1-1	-	CASSKGTGNTEAFF	TGTGCCAGCAGCAAAGGGACTGGGAACACTGAAGCTTTCTTT
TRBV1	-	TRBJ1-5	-	CTSSLGGVDQPQHF	TGCACCAGCAGTCTGGGAGGGGTAGATCAGCCCCAGCATTTT
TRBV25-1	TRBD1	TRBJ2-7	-	CASSGDRAPYEQYF	TGTGCCAGCAGCGGGGACAGGGCACCCTACGAGCAGTACTTC
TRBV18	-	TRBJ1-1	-	CASSRGSLTEAFF	TGTGCCAGCTCACGGGGGTCGCTGACTGAAGCTTTCTTT
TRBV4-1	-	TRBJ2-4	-	CASSQGPGGSGIQYF	TGCGCCAGCAGCCAAGGCCCGGGCGGGTCGGGGATTCAGTACTTC
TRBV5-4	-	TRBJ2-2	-	CASSSQARGRPGELFF	TGTGCCAGCAGCTCACAGGCCCGGGGGCGACCCGGGGAGCTGTTTTTT
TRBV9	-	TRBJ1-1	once	CASSVVSGGTEAFF	TGTGCCAGCAGCGTAGTTAGTGGTGGCACTGAAGCTTTCTTT
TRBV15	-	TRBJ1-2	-	CATSRDTGAGGYTF	TGTGCCACCAGCAGAGATACGGGGGCCGGTGGCTACACCTTC
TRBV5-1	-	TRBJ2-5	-	CASSRDASSQETQYF	TGCGCCAGCAGCCGGGACGCTAGCTCCCAAGAGACCCAGTACTTC
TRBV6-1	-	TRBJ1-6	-	CASSEWGSNSPLHF	TGTGCCAGCAGTGAGTGGGGTTCGAATTCACCCCTCCACTTT
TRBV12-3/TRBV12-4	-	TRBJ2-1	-	CASSFLGGEQFF	TGTGCCAGCAGTTTTCTAGGGGGTGAGCAGTTCTTC